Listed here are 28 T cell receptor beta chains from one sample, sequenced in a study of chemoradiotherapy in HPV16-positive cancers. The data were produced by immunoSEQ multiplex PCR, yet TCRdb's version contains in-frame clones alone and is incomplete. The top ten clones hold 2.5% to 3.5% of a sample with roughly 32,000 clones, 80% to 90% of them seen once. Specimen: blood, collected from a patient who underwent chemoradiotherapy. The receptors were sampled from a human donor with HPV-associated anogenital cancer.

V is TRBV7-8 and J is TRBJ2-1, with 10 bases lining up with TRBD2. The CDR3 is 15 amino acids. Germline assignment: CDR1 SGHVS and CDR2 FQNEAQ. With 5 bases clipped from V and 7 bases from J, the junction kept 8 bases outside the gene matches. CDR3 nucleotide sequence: TGTGCCAGCAGCACTAAAGTAGCGGGGGGTAATGAGCAGTTCTTC. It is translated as CASSTKVAGGNEQFF.

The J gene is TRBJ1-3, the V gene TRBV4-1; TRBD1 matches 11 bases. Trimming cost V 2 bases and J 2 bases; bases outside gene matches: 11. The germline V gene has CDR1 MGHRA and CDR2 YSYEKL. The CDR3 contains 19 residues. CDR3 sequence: CASSQFQGGTGGTGNTIYF. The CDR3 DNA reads TGCGCCAGCAGCCAATTTCAAGGCGGGACAGGGGGTACTGGAAACACCATATATTTT.

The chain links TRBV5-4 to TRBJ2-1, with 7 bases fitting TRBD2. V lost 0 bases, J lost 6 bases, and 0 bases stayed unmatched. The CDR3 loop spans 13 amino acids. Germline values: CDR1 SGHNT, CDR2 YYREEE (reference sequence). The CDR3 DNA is TGTGCCAGCAGCTTGGCGGGGGGCAATGAGCAGTTCTTC. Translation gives CASSLAGGNEQFF.

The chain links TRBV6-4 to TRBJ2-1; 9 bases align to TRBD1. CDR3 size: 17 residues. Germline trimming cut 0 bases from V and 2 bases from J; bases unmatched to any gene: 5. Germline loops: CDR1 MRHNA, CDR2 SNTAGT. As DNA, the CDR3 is TGTGCCAGCAGTGACTCCCGGACAGGGGTGGCCTACAATGAGCAGTTCTTC. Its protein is CASSDSRTGVAYNEQFF.

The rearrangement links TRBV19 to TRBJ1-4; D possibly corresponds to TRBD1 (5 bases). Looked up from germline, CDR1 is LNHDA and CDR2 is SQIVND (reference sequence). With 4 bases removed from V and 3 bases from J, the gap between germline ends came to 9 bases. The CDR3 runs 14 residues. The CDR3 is CASSRQPSNEKLFF. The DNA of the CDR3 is TGTGCCAGTAGTAGACAGCCGTCTAATGAAAAACTGTTTTTT. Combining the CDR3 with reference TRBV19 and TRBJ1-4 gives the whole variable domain DGGITQSPKYLFRKEGQNVTLSCEQNLNHDAMYWYRQDPGQGLRLIYYSQIVNDFQKGDIAEGYSVSREKKESFPLTVTSAQKNPTAFYLCASSRQPSNEKLFFGSGTQLSVL.

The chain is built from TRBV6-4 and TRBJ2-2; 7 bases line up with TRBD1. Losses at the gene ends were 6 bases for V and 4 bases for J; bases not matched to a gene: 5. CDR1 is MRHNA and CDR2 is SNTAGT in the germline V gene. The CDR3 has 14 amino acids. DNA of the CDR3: TGTGCCAGCAGACCGGACAGGACCACCGGGGAGCTGTTTTTT. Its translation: CASRPDRTTGELFF.

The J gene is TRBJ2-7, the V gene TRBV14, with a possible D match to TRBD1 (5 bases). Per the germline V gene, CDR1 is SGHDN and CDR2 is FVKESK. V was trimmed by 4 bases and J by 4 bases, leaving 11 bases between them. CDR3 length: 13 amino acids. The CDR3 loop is CASSLGHAYEQYF. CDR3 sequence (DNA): TGTGCCAGCAGCCTAGGACATGCTTACGAGCAGTACTTC.

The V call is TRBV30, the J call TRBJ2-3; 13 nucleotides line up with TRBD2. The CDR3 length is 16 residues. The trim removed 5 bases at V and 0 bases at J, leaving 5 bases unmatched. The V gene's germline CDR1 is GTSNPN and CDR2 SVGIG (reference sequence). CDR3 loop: CAWGGTSGNSTDTQYF. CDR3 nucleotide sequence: TGTGCCTGGGGGGGGACTAGCGGGAATAGCACAGATACGCAGTATTTT.

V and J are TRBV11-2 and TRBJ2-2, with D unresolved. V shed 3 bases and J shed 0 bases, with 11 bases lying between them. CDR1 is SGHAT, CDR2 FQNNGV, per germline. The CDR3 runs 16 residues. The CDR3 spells CASSFRSQANTGELFF. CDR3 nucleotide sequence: TGTGCCAGCAGCTTCAGAAGCCAGGCGAACACCGGGGAGCTGTTTTTT.

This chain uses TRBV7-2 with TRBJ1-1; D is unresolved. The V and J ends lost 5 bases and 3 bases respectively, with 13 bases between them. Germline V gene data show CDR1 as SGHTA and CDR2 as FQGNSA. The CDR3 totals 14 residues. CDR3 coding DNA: TGTGCCAGCAGCCTGGGCTCCACGGACACTGAAGCTTTCTTT. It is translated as CASSLGSTDTEAFF.

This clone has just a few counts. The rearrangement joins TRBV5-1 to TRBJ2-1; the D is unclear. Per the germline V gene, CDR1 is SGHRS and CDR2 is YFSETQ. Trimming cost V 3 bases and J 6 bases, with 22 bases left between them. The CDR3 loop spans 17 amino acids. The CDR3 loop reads CASSSVLDPVLSNEQFF. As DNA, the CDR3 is TGCGCCAGCAGCTCAGTCCTGGACCCGGTACTTTCCAATGAGCAGTTCTTC.

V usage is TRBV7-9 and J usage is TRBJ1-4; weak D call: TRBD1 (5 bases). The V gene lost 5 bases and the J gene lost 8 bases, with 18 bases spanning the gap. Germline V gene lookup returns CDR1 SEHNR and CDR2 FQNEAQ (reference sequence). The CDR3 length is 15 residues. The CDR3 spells CASSPGGVREEKLFF. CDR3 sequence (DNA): TGTGCCAGCAGCCCTGGGGGGGTTCGAGAGGAAAAACTGTTTTTT.

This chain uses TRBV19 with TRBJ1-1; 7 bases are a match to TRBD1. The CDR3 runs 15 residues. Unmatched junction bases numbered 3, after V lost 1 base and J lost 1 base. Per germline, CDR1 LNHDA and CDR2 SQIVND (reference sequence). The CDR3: CASSIVSGGNTEAFF. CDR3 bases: TGTGCCAGTAGTATAGTATCAGGGGGGAACACTGAAGCTTTCTTT.

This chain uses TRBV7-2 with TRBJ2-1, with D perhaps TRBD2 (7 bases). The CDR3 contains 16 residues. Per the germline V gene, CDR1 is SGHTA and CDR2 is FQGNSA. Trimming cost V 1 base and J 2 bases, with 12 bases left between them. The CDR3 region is CASSLEAGAPYNEQFF. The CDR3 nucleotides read TGTGCCAGCAGCTTAGAGGCGGGGGCCCCCTACAATGAGCAGTTCTTC.

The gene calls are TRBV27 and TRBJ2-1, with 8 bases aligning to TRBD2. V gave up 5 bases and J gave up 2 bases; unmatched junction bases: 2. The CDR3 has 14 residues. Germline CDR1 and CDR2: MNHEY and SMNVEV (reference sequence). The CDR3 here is CASSLGRAYNEQFF. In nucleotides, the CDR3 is TGTGCCAGCAGTCTCGGGAGGGCCTACAATGAGCAGTTCTTC.

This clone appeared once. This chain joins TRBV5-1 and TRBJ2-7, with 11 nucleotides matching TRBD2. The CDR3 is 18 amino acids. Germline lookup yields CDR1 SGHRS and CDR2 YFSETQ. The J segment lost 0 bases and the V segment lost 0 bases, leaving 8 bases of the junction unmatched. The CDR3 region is CASSLAETSGASSYEQYF. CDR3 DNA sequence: TGCGCCAGCAGCTTGGCCGAGACTAGCGGGGCGAGCTCCTACGAGCAGTACTTC.

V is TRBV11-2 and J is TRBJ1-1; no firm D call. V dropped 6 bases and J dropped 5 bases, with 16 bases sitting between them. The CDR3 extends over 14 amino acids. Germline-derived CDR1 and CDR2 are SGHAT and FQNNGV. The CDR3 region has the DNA TGTGCCAGCAGTTCAGGAGGGTGGGGAACTGAAGCTTTCTTT. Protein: CASSSGGWGTEAFF. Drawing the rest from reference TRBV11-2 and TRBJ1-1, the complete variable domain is EAGVAQSPRYKIIEKRQSVAFWCNPISGHATLYWYQQILGQGPKLLIQFQNNGVVDDSQLPKDRFSAERLKGVDSTLKIQPAKLEDSAVYLCASSSGGWGTEAFFGQGTRLTVV.

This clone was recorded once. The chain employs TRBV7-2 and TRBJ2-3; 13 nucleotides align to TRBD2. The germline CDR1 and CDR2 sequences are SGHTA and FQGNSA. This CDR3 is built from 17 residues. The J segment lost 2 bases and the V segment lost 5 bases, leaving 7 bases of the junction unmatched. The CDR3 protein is CASSPQTSGGFTDTQYF. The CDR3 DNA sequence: TGTGCCAGCAGCCCTCAGACTAGCGGGGGGTTCACAGATACGCAGTATTTT.

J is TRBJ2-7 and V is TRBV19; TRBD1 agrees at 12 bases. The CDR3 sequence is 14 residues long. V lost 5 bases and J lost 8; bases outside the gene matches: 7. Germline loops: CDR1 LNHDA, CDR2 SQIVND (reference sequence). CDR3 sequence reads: CASSPGTGGFKQYF. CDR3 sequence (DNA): TGTGCCAGTAGTCCCGGGACAGGGGGCTTCAAGCAGTACTTC.

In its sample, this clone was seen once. CDR3 bases: TGTGCCAGCAGTGAGACAGAAAACACTGAAGCTTTCTTT. Protein: CASSETENTEAFF. The chain joins TRBV6-5 to TRBJ1-1, with D possibly being TRBD1 (5 bases). The germline gives CDR1 MNHEY, CDR2 SVGAGI. The CDR3 consists of 13 residues. Trimming cost V 5 bases and J 2 bases, with 9 bases left between them.

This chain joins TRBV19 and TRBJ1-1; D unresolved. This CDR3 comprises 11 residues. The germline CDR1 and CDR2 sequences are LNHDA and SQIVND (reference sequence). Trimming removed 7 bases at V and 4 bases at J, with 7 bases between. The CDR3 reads CASTRSTEAFF. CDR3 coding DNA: TGTGCCAGTACGCGGAGCACTGAAGCTTTCTTT. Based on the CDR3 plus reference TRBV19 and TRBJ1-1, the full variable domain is DGGITQSPKYLFRKEGQNVTLSCEQNLNHDAMYWYRQDPGQGLRLIYYSQIVNDFQKGDIAEGYSVSREKKESFPLTVTSAQKNPTAFYLCASTRSTEAFFGQGTRLTVV.

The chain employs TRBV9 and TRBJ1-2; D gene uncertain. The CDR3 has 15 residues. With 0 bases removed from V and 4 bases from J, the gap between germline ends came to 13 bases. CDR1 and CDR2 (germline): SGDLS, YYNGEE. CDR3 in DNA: TGTGCCAGCAGCGTAGACGACGGCGAGTTCTATGGCTACACCTTC. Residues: CASSVDDGEFYGYTF.

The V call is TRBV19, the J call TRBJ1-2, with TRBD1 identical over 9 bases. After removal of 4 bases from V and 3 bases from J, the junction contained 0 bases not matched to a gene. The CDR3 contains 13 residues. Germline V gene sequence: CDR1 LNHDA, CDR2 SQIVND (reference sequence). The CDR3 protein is CASSRDRDYGYTF. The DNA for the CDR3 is TGTGCCAGTAGTAGGGACAGGGACTATGGCTACACCTTC.

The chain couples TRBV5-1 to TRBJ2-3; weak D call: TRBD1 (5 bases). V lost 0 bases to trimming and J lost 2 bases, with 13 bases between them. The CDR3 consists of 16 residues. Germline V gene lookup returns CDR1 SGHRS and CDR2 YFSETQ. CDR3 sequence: CASSLGSTAITDTQYF. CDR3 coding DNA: TGCGCCAGCAGCTTGGGGTCGACAGCAATCACAGATACGCAGTATTTT.

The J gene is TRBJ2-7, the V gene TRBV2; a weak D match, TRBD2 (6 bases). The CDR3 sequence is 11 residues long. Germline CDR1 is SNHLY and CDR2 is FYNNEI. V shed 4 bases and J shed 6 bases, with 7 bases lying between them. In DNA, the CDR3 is TGTGCCAGCAGTGTGGGGGGCGAGCAGTACTTC. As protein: CASSVGGEQYF.

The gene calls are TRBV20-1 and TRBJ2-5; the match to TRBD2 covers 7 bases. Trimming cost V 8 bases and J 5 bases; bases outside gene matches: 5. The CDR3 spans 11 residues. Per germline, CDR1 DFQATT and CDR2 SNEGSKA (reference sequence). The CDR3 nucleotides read TGCAGTACGACAGCGGGGGAGACCCAGTACTTC. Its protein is CSTTAGETQYF.

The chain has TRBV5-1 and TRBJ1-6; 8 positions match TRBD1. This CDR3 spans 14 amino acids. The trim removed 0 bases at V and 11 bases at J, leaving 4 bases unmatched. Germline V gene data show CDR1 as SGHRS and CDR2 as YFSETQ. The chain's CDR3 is CASSLGTGRPPLHF. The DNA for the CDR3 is TGCGCCAGCAGCTTGGGGACAGGGCGACCACCCCTCCACTTT.

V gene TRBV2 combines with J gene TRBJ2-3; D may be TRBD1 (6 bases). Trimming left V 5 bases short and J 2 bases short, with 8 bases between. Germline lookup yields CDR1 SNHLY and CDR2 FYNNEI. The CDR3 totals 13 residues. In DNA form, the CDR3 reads TGTGCCAGCAGTCGGGACACCACAGATACGCAGTATTTT. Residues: CASSRDTTDTQYF.